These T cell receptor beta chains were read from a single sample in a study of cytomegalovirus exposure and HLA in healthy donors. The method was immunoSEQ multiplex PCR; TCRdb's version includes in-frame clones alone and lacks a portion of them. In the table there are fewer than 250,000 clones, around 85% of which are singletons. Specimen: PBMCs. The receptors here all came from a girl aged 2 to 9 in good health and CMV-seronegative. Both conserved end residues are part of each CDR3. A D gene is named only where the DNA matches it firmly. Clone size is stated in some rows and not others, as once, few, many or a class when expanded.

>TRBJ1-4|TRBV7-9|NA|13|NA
CASSRGLNEKLFF
TGTGCCAGCAGCCGGGGACTTAATGAAAAACTGTTTTTT
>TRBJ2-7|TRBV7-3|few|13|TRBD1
CASSQGTGNEQYF
TGTGCCAGCAGCCAGGGGACAGGGAACGAGCAGTACTTC
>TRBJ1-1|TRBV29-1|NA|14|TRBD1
CSVKQGEWNTEAFF
TGCAGCGTTAAACAGGGGGAATGGAACACTGAAGCTTTCTTT
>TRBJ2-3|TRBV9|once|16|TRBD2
CASSPLAGGTTDTQYF
TGTGCCAGCAGCCCGCTAGCGGGAGGTACCACAGATACGCAGTATTTT
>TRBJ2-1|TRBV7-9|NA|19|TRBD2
CASSFGSSGSSSSYNEQFF
TGTGCCAGCAGCTTCGGTTCTAGCGGGAGTTCGAGCTCCTACAATGAGCAGTTCTTC
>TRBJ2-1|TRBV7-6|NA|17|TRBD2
CASSQSPPTSGRTEQFF
TGTGCCAGCAGCCAATCCCCCCCTACTAGCGGGAGGACTGAGCAGTTCTTC
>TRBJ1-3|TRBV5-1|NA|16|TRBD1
CASSLGSTGNSNTIYF
TGCGCCAGCAGCTTGGGCTCGACAGGGAACTCAAACACCATATATTTT
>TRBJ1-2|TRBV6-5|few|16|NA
CASSYSRSGSADGYTF
TGTGCCAGCAGTTACTCGAGATCAGGGTCAGCCGATGGCTACACCTTC
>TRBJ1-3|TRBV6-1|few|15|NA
CASSERTVSGNTIYF
TGTGCCAGCAGTGAACGGACAGTCTCTGGAAACACCATATATTTT
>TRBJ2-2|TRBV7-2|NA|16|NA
CASSLIRGSSTGELFF
TGTGCCAGCAGCTTAATTCGAGGTAGTTCTACCGGGGAGCTGTTTTTT
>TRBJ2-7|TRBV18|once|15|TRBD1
CASSTKQGMDYEQYF
TGTGCCAGCTCAACAAAACAGGGGATGGACTACGAGCAGTACTTC
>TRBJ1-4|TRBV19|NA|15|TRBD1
CASSQMGQGIEKLFF
TGTGCCAGTAGCCAAATGGGACAGGGAATTGAAAAACTGTTTTTT
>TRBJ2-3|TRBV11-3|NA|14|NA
CASSLDTYTDTQYF
TGTGCCAGCAGCTTAGACACCTACACAGATACGCAGTATTTT
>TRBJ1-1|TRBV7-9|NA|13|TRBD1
CASSLRQGLDAFF
TGTGCCAGCAGCCTCCGACAGGGATTGGACGCTTTCTTT
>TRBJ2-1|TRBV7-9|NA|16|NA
CASSPLVLSSYNEQFF
TGTGCCAGCAGCCCTCTAGTTCTGAGCTCCTACAATGAGCAGTTCTTC